This T cell receptor (beta chain) came from a study of blood T cell repertoires in COVID-19. Across the whole study: There were acute and convalescent COVID-19 samples, and they came from the United States, Italy and Spain. T cells, B-cell-depleted T cells, or PBMCs supplied cDNA or gDNA.

In the authors' methods: Counts of nucleated cells, estimated from reference gene primer amplification, were obtained. Sequencing was performed with immunoSEQ multiplex PCR; in TCRdb, only in-frame clones are kept and a portion is missing. V and J calls plus clone size are reproduced from that table; the DNA served to infer D and trimming. The sample contains approximately 140,000 clones, roughly 79% of which appear only once. The CDR3 has 13 amino acids. Germline V gives CDR1 SNHLY, CDR2 FYNNEI. J gave up 5 bases and V 6 bases, and 3 bases lay outside the gene matches. The chain combines TRBV2 with TRBJ2-5; TRBD1 agrees at 10 bases. This receptor was taken from a human donor with acute or convalescent COVID-19. The donor label of this sample is uncertain. Sequenced material: peripheral blood. CDR3 nucleotides: TGTGCCAGCAGGACAGGGGGCCTGGAGACCCAGTACTTC. This gives the protein CASRTGGLETQYF.